This T cell receptor (beta chain) was captured in a study of shared clonotypes between healthy human individuals (dated by TCRdb to the early 2020s). With respect to the entire study: Two women and a few men aged 18 to 49 years were included in the cohort. To increase sequencing depth and limit assay-specific biases, TCR repertoire library preparation and sequencing were carried out by different laboratories using diverse techniques. Blood TCR repertoires of several healthy adults were deeply sequenced to estimate repertoire size and the extent of clonotype sharing between individuals. For each donor, CD4 naive and CD4 memory were each run on three plates, CD8 naive on two plates, and CD8 memory on one plate. Between about 0.85 and 9.5 billion PBMCs per donor were obtained by leukapheresis.

With respect to this clone: Its binding antigen is unknown. No much larger clone is present one base from it, and per-base qualities are unavailable.

The paper as a whole reports these results and caveats: Clonotypes shared by all four sorted-subset donors showed higher generation probabilities than non-shared clonotypes. Pairwise subsampling led to the expectation that sequencing depth would affect the degree of clonotype sharing among donors. Incomplete sequencing was indicated by rarefaction of sorted-subset datasets, despite the large sequencing depth. Estimated clonotype richness was generally larger for naive than for memory subsets. Sampling was restricted to blood, and TCR repertoires in tissue are likely to differ from TCR repertoires in blood. Across four donors, approximately 5% of naive CD4, roughly 3.8% of naive CD8, approximately 2.5% of memory CD4, and about 0.4% of memory CD8 clonotypes were shared. Because the study included a small number of donors, the genetic and exposure-history diversity represented was limited.

The donors were healthy, HIV-negative adults with no recently reported acute infections or vaccinations. Only Caucasian adults living in Nashville, Tennessee, USA were represented among the donors. CD4+ T cells were enriched by magnetic negative selection; naive cells were then positively selected on CD45RA, and the negative fraction formed the memory subset. Blood was obtained by leukapheresis, after which PBMCs were separated by Ficoll-Histopaque density gradient centrifugation and cryopreserved in liquid nitrogen vapor phase. Analytical flow cytometry was used to check the purity and quantity of each magnetically sorted T cell population. Each sorted fraction had its genomic DNA isolated and then quantified by UV absorbance on a Nanodrop 2000c. Using the deep immunoSEQ assay, multiplex PCR amplified TCR CDR3 regions from genomic DNA. Genomic DNA extracted from each cell subset was distributed evenly over all wells of several immunoSEQ 96-well plates, and each plate served as one replicate. Each replicate PCR for sorted subsets received approximately 220 ng genomic DNA, equal to tens of thousands of T cell genomes. Purified libraries were quantified with a Qubit 3.0 fluorometer, sized on a Bioanalyzer 2100, and re-quantified with the KAPA Library Quantification kit. Every immunoSEQ 96-well plate was sequenced on a dedicated single-read 150-cycle Illumina NextSeq 550 flow cell. As for the authors' bioinformatics: Because the immunoSEQ output included only junctional sequences and no quality scores, the filtering could not be the same as the filtering used for full-length reads. Sequences were annotated with PyIR, a Python wrapper for IgBLAST v1.9, using IMGT germline references to assign V/J genes and CDR3. Reads were removed for weak V/J assignments (E-value above 1e-6), missing CDR3, stop codons, out-of-frame junctions, or ambiguous translated residues. V3J clonotypes were defined as sequences sharing an identical inferred V gene, J gene, and CDR3 amino acid sequence. To compute the percentage overlap between repertoires, the number of shared unique clonotypes was divided by the size of the smaller repertoire. RTK rarefaction, the Chao1 estimator, and Recon v2.1 estimates of unobserved clonotypes were used to assess repertoire richness. Generation probabilities were computed with OLGA for all TCRbeta clonotypes obtained by the gDNA method from four donors. Imported from immuneACCESS, the table was reduced by TCRdb to in-frame sequences with V and J called. These copies leave out some clones; in studies compared against another copy, an unresolved V gene accounts for under half, and the cause of the remainder is not known. V and J calls and clone size are those listed in that table; D and trimming were worked out from the DNA. This sample lists millions of clones; more than 80% were detected once. Clones ranked in the top ten supply over 0.12% of the sample.

V loses 0 bases, J loses 7 bases, and the germline ends lie 16 bases apart. The CDR3 has 16 amino acids, counting the end cysteine and phenylalanine. The kept DNA is CDR3 alone, 48 bases in frame from the first base. CDR1 and CDR2 are drawn from the germline V gene: MGHRA, YSYEKL. The V and J genes are TRBV4-1 and TRBJ1-5; TRBD1 is perhaps the D gene, given 6 matching bases. The specimen sequenced was naive CD4+ T cells sorted from blood. Taken with the paper, the label for cell subset or site translates to: CD45RA+ positively selected. The TCR originated in a man aged 18-30 years in good health. The bases read TGCGCCAGCAGCCAAGATGGGCCAGGGGATAACCAGCCCCAGCATTTT. Its protein product is CASSQDGPGDNQPQHF.